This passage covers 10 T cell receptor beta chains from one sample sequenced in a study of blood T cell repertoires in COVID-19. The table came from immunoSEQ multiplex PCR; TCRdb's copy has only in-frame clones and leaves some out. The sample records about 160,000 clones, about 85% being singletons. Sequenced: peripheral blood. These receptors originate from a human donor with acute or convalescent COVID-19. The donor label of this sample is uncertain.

CDR3 residues: CASSEQGGGYGYTF. In DNA, the CDR3 is TGTGCCAGCAGTGAACAGGGAGGAGGCTATGGCTACACCTTC. V is TRBV6-1 and J is TRBJ1-2; possible D gene TRBD1, 5 bases. V lost 2 bases and J lost 4, with 11 bases in between. CDR1 and CDR2 from the germline V gene are MNHNS and SASEGT. This CDR3 region has 14 residues.

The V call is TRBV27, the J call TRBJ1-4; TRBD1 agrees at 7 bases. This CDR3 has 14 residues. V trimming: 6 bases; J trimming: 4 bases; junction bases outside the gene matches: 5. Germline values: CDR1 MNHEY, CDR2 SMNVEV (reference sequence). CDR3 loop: CASSGTAINEKLFF. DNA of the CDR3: TGTGCCAGCAGCGGGACAGCGATTAATGAAAAACTGTTTTTT.

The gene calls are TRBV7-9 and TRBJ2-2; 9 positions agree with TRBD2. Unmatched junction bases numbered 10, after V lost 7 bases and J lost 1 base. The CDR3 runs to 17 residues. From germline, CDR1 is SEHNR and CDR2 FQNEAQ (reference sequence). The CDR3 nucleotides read TGTGCCAGCACGAGGGTAGCGGGGGCCGGGAACACCGGGGAGCTGTTTTTT. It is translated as CASTRVAGAGNTGELFF. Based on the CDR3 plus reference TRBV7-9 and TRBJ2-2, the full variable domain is DTGVSQNPRHKITKRGQNVTFRCDPISEHNRLYWYRQTLGQGPEFLTYFQNEAQLEKSRLLSDRFSAERPKGSFSTLEIQRTEQGDSAMYLCASTRVAGAGNTGELFFGEGSRLTVL.

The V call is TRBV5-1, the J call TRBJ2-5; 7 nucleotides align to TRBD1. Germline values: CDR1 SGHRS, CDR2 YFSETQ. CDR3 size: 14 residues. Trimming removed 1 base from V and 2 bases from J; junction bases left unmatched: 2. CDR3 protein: CASSLPDRQETQYF. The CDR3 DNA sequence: TGCGCCAGCAGCTTGCCGGACAGGCAAGAGACCCAGTACTTC.

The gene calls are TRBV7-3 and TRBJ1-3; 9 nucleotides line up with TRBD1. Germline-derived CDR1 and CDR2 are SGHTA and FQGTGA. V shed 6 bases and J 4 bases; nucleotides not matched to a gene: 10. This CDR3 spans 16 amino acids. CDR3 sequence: CASSPGQGERGNTIYF. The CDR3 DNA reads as TGTGCCAGCAGTCCGGGACAGGGAGAAAGAGGAAACACCATATATTTT.

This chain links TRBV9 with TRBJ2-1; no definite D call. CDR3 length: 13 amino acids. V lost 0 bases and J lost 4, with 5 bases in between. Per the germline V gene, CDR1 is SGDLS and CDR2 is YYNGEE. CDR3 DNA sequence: TGTGCCAGCAGCGTAGCCCAATACAATGAGCAGTTCTTC. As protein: CASSVAQYNEQFF.

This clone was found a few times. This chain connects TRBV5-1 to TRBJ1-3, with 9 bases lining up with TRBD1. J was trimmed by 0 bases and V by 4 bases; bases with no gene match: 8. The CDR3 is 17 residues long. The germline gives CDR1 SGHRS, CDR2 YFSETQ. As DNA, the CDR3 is TGCGCCAGCAGCCCGGGGACAGGGCTATACTCTGGAAACACCATATATTTT. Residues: CASSPGTGLYSGNTIYF.

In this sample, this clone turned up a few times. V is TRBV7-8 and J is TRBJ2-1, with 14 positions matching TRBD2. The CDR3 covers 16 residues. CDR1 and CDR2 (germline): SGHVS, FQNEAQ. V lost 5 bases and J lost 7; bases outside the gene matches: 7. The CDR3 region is CASSQGTSGGRNEQFF. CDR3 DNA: TGTGCCAGCAGCCAAGGGACTAGCGGGGGACGGAATGAGCAGTTCTTC.

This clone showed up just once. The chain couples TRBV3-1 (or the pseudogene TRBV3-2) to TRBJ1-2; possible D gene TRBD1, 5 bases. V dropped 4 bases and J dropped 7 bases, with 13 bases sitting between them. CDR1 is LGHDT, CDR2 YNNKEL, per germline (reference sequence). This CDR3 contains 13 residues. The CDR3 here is CASSLAGVIGYTF. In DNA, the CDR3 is TGTGCCAGCAGCCTGGCGGGGGTAATTGGCTACACCTTC.

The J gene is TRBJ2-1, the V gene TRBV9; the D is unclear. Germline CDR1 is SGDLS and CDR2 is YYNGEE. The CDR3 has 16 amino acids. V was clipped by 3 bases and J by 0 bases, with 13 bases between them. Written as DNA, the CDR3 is TGTGCCAGCAGCGCTTGGTCCTTGAGCTCCTACAATGAGCAGTTCTTC. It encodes CASSAWSLSSYNEQFF.